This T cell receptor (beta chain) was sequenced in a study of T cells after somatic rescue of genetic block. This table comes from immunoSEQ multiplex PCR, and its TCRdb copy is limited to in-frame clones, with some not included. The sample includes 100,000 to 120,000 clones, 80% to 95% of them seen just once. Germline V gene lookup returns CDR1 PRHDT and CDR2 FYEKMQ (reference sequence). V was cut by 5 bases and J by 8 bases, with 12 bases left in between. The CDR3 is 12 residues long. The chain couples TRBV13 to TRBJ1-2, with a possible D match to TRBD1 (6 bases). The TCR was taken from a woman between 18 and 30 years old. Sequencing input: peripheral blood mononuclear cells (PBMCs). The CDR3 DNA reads TGTGCCAGCAGCCCGGGGGCTCTGGGCTACACCTTC. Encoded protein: CASSPGALGYTF.